This T cell receptor beta chain was identified in a study of T cells in Graves' hyperthyroidism and ophthalmopathy. V lost 3 bases to trimming and J lost 7 bases, with 5 bases between them. This CDR3 is 11 amino acids long. The germline gives CDR1 SNHLY, CDR2 FYNNEI. This clonotype has ten or more counts. RNA transcripts provided the source from which TCR beta CDR3 regions were amplified. Primed by the HTBI set, a first-round RT-PCR was run on the TCR CDR3. TCRdb fed the multiplex PCR reads into MiXCR, producing one record per CDR3 protein. The data show more than 500,000 distinct CDR3 sequences, about 15% seen once. Exclusion followed for patients with uncontrolled infection, other autoimmune disease, pregnancy or lactation. Each diagnosis drew on symptoms, thyroxine, TRAb, thyroid ultrasound and orbital computed tomography findings. Cells are PBMCs isolated from 9 to 10 ml of fresh blood.

V usage is TRBV2 and J usage is TRBJ2-3; unclear D gene. This clonotype was sampled from a woman aged 25 to 39 with Graves' ophthalmopathy. The sequenced sample consisted of blood. CDR3 coding DNA: TGTGCCAGCAGTGAGCGAAATACGCAGTATTTT. The encoded protein is CASSERNTQYF. Complete variable domain (other parts from reference TRBV2 and TRBJ2-3): EPEVTQTPSHQVTQMGQEVILRCVPISNHLYFYWYRQILGQKVEFLVSFYNNEISEKSEIFDDQFSVERPDGSNFTLKIRSTKLEDSAMYFCASSERNTQYFGPGTRLTVL.